The 5 T cell receptor beta chains given below trace back to one sample, sequenced in a study of blood T cell repertoires in COVID-19. Produced via immunoSEQ multiplex PCR; TCRdb's table is partial and in-frame only. Among fewer than 250,000 clones listed, about 91% were seen once. The sequenced sample was PBMCs or T cells enriched from blood (not recorded which). The receptors stem from a woman aged 45-60 years with acute COVID-19.

The chain has TRBV2 and TRBJ1-4, with D uncertain. This CDR3 is built from 12 residues. The V gene's germline CDR1 is SNHLY and CDR2 FYNNEI. The V gene lost 6 bases and the J gene lost 7 bases, with 9 bases spanning the gap. The CDR3 DNA reads as TGTGCCAGCAGGGCCTCAAGTGAAAAACTGTTTTTT. Translation: CASRASSEKLFF.

The genes are TRBV19 and TRBJ2-1; D may be TRBD2 (6 bases). V lost 6 bases and J lost 6, with 12 bases in between. The CDR3 has 13 residues. The germline gives CDR1 LNHDA, CDR2 SQIVND (reference sequence). The CDR3 region has the DNA TGTGCCAGTAGCCGGGAGTACACCAATGAGCAGTTCTTC. Its translation is CASSREYTNEQFF.

The chain links TRBV3-1 (or the pseudogene TRBV3-2) to TRBJ1-2, with D possibly TRBD1 on 6 matching bases. The V end was cut by 4 bases, the J end by 4 bases, with 16 bases between. The CDR3 extends over 15 amino acids. Per the germline V gene, CDR1 is LGHDT and CDR2 is YNNKEL (reference sequence). This chain's CDR3 is CASSLRSGGLYGYTF. The CDR3 DNA reads TGTGCCAGCAGCCTCAGATCGGGGGGCCTCTATGGCTACACCTTC.

The chain employs TRBV7-9 and TRBJ2-7; 11 nucleotides match TRBD2. The CDR3 is made up of 16 amino acids. J was trimmed by 7 bases and V by 3 bases; bases with no gene match: 11. Germline V lookup: CDR1 SEHNR, CDR2 FQNEAQ (reference sequence). The CDR3 nucleotides are TGTGCCAGCAGCTTGACGGGGACTAGCGGTAAGGTGGAGCAGTACTTC. This codes for CASSLTGTSGKVEQYF.

The chain combines TRBV28 with TRBJ1-1; possible D gene TRBD1, 5 bases. The CDR3 sequence is 17 residues long. CDR1 is MDHEN, CDR2 SYDVKM, per germline. CDR3 nucleotide sequence: TGTGTCCATGAACCCCGCGGGGGGAGTGTTGCGAACACTGAAGCTTTCTTT. Protein: CVHEPRGGSVANTEAFF.